This paragraph covers one T cell receptor beta chain sequence. This specimen comes from a study of T cell changes during pregnancy in multiple sclerosis. Trimming cost V 1 base and J 5 bases; bases outside gene matches: 4. The CDR3 length is 15 residues. The germline V gene has CDR1 SGHRS and CDR2 YFSETQ. The protocol was immunoSEQ multiplex PCR, while the TCRdb copy is restricted to in-frame clones and leaves out a portion. The table shows roughly 39,000 clones, with about 93% occurring only once. The sequence came from a female donor in good health, enrolled as a control in a pregnancy study. The gene calls are TRBV5-1 and TRBJ2-1; 9 bases are a match to TRBD2. The sequenced sample was CD4+ T cells from peripheral blood mononuclear cells, obtained after pregnancy. Here the CDR3 reads CASSLFAGGDNEQFF. CDR3 DNA: TGCGCCAGCAGCTTGTTCGCGGGAGGGGACAATGAGCAGTTCTTC.